The present TCR beta chain was sequenced within a study of metastatic and nonmetastatic thyroid tumors (TCRdb year 2020). Regarding the complete study: Repertoires were compared across peripheral blood and tumor or nodule tissue samples from malignant and benign thyroid patients.

The receptor library was made with PCR. The reads were generated on an Illumina HiSeq 4000. The TCR beta-chain CDR3 region of each patient was profiled by high-throughput sequencing. Processing in the source paper ran as follows. A classifier to discriminate distant-metastatic papillary thyroid cancer patients was built from CDR3 differences across clinicopathological groups. To measure repertoire diversity the researchers used the Shannon index, while the Morisita-Horn index served to gauge how similar the tumor and blood repertoires were. Using fastp trimming at Q25 and MiXCR clonotype assembly, TCRdb reanalyzed the public sequencing data and kept in-frame beta chains. The authors' filters were not applied to this entry. A total of 30,000 to 45,000 clones appear in this sample, roughly 25% of them only once. The ten most abundant clones make up 8% to 10% of the sample. Concerning this clone: Its antigen remains undetermined. Base qualities are not provided; no much larger clone lies one nucleotide away.

What the work shows at the level of the full study, not this receptor alone: In both blood and tumor samples, malignant tumors were reported to have significantly higher TCR beta diversity than benign nodules.

CDR1 and CDR2, per the germline V gene (reference sequence), are GTSNPN and SVGIG. From the cysteine through the phenylalanine, the CDR3 covers 17 amino acids. Only CDR3 DNA remains: 51 bases, in frame from the first base. After removal of 4 bases from V and 2 bases from J, the junction retains 11 bases not matched to a gene. No patient had received any treatment before thyroid surgery. The study retrospectively analysed patient clinical samples collected from about 2012 to 2019 using T-cell receptor beta sequencing. This chain joins TRBV30 to TRBJ2-3; 11 bases in between match TRBD2. This sequence was found in a female donor with papillary thyroid cancer or a benign thyroid nodule (not recorded which). Some clones in this sample may be carry-over from other donors' samples. The specimen sequenced was blood. The nucleotide sequence reads TGTGCCTGGACTCTGGGCGGGGGACTAGCGGACACAGATACGCAGTATTTT. It encodes CAWTLGGGLADTDTQYF.